The 21 T cell receptor beta chains below come from one sample, sequenced in a study of PD-1 blockade in classical Hodgkin lymphoma (dated by TCRdb to about 2020). Library prep was done by the immunoSEQ multiplex PCR assay. TCRdb obtained this table from immuneACCESS and retained in-frame rearrangements with V and J assigned. These tables miss some clones; where compared with another copy, unresolved V genes account for less than half of the shortfall, and the remainder is unexplained. The sample includes about 46,000 clones, with 65% to 85% observed a single time. Roughly 11% of the sample comes from the top ten. Interpreted using the paper, the time point label stands for: cycle 1 day 1 (C1D1), immediately before nivolumab initiation. Every trial patient had relapsed following autologous stem cell transplantation, and prior brentuximab vedotin exposure was what differed among cohorts A, B and C.

This sample comprised peripheral blood mononuclear cells (PBMCs), obtained at baseline. The receptor set was obtained from a human donor with classical Hodgkin lymphoma.

The V and J genes are TRBV5-6 and TRBJ1-3, with D hard to call. Deletions cut 4 bases from V and 0 bases from J, with 14 bases between. The germline CDR1 and CDR2 sequences are SGHDT and YYEEEE. There are 16 residues in the CDR3. CDR3 sequence (DNA): TGTGCCAGCAGCAGTGAGTACGGAAGCTCTGGAAACACCATATATTTT. This translates into CASSSEYGSSGNTIYF.

The chain couples TRBV7-8 to TRBJ1-1; 7 positions agree with TRBD1. The CDR3 contains 14 residues. The germline V gene encodes CDR1 SGHVS and CDR2 FQNEAQ. V dropped 3 bases and J dropped 1; count of bases not matched to a gene: 2. The CDR3 here is CASSLRQGNTEAFF. The CDR3 DNA follows: TGTGCCAGCAGCTTGCGACAGGGGAACACTGAAGCTTTCTTT.

The chain couples TRBV30 to TRBJ2-1; no definite D call. Per germline, CDR1 GTSNPN and CDR2 SVGIG (reference sequence). Trimming removed 0 bases from V and 4 bases from J, with 10 bases in between. The CDR3 contains 14 residues. The CDR3 bases are TGTGCCTGGAGTGTCTCGCAGGCATACAATGAGCAGTTCTTC. Amino acids: CAWSVSQAYNEQFF. Together with reference TRBV30 and TRBJ2-1, the CDR3 gives the full variable domain: SQTIHQWPATLVQPVGSPLSLECTVEGTSNPNLYWYRQAAGRGLQLLFYSVGIGQISSEVPQNLSASRPQDRQFILSSKKLLLSDSGFYLCAWSVSQAYNEQFFGPGTRLTVL.

The chain joins TRBV2 to TRBJ1-2; D unclear. The CDR3 extends over 14 amino acids. CDR1 is SNHLY, CDR2 FYNNEI, per germline. Deletions cut 1 base from V and 7 bases from J, with 13 bases between. The CDR3 DNA is TGTGCCAGCAGTGAAGGGGCCCGCTTGGCTGGCTACACCTTC. It encodes CASSEGARLAGYTF.

A remark on this clone: Its ends do not fully match the called genes, so a read error is possible. This rearrangement joins TRBV10-2 to TRBJ1-1; D uncertain. Germline V gene sequence: CDR1 WSHSY, CDR2 SAAADI. The CDR3 is made up of 13 amino acids. The CDR3 nucleotides are TGCGCCACCGATAGAGGGATGAACGCTGAAGCTTTCTTT. This translates into CATDRGMNAEAFF.

This clone has a single count. The chain is built from TRBV5-1 and TRBJ1-2; 7 positions match TRBD1. This CDR3 region has 16 residues. Germline CDR1 reads SGHRS; CDR2 reads YFSETQ. With V trimmed by 4 bases and J by 2 bases, 11 bases remained unmatched. DNA for the CDR3: TGCGCCAGCAGCCCATCCCTCAGGGGGAGCAACTATGGCTACACCTTC. Its translation: CASSPSLRGSNYGYTF.

This chain joins TRBV7-6 and TRBJ2-7, with TRBD1 matching 11 bases. The CDR3 consists of 15 residues. V dropped 3 bases and J dropped 5; count of bases not matched to a gene: 6. The germline V gene encodes CDR1 SGHVS and CDR2 FNYEAQ. The CDR3 protein is CASSFRDRGVDEQYF. In DNA, the CDR3 is TGTGCCAGCAGCTTCCGGGACAGGGGGGTGGACGAGCAGTACTTC.

In its sample, this clone was seen a few times. The gene calls are TRBV18 and TRBJ1-3; D unresolved. Deletions cut 6 bases from V and 0 bases from J, with 9 bases between. Germline V gives CDR1 KGHSH, CDR2 LQKENI. The CDR3 covers 14 residues. The CDR3 reads CASSSSSSGNTIYF. CDR3 nucleotides: TGTGCCAGCTCGTCCAGTTCCTCTGGAAACACCATATATTTT.

CDR3 loop: CASSIQGADEKLFF. The DNA for the CDR3 is TGTGCCAGTAGTATACAGGGGGCGGATGAAAAACTGTTTTTT. J is TRBJ1-4 and V is TRBV19; 8 bases match TRBD1. After removal of 2 bases from V and 6 bases from J, the junction contained 2 bases not matched to a gene. CDR1 and CDR2 from the germline V gene are LNHDA and SQIVND (reference sequence). CDR3 length: 14 amino acids.

The rearrangement links TRBV10-1 to TRBJ1-2; D possibly corresponds to TRBD1 (5 bases). CDR3 size: 12 residues. Germline assignment: CDR1 WNHNN and CDR2 SYGVQD (reference sequence). V was pared by 4 bases and J by 10 bases, with 13 bases between. For the CDR3, the DNA is TGCGCCAGCAGTGCCGGCAGGGCCAACTACACCTTC. It codes for CASSAGRANYTF.

The V call is TRBV19, the J call TRBJ1-6, with unresolved D. With 6 bases removed from V and 14 bases from J, the gap between germline ends came to 23 bases. In germline, CDR1 is LNHDA, CDR2 SQIVND (reference sequence). The CDR3 contains 15 residues. CDR3 DNA sequence: TGTGCCAGTAGAGACTCGGCGACATTCCTTCGGGCCCTCCACTTT. It yields the protein CASRDSATFLRALHF.

This chain connects TRBV6-1 to TRBJ2-7, with 9 bases lining up with TRBD2. V trimming: 2 bases; J trimming: 4 bases; junction bases outside the gene matches: 12. The CDR3 covers 17 residues. Germline-derived CDR1 and CDR2 are MNHNS and SASEGT. The CDR3 loop is CASSETLAGSTWYEQYF. CDR3 bases: TGTGCCAGCAGTGAAACGCTAGCGGGATCCACCTGGTACGAGCAGTACTTC.

V is TRBV19 and J is TRBJ2-7; 9 bases fit TRBD1. Germline CDR1 reads LNHDA; CDR2 reads SQIVND (reference sequence). This CDR3 has 13 amino acids. Germline trimming cut 6 bases from V and 2 bases from J; bases unmatched to any gene: 2. CDR3 nucleotides: TGTGCCAGTAGCCGGGACAGGGCCTACGAGCAGTACTTC. Translated: CASSRDRAYEQYF.

This clone was seen more than once but under ten times. The rearrangement joins TRBV2 to TRBJ1-5; the match to TRBD1 covers 7 bases. This CDR3 is 14 amino acids long. CDR1 and CDR2 from the germline V gene are SNHLY and FYNNEI. V shed 6 bases, J shed 2 bases, and the junction held 4 bases outside the gene matches. The CDR3 nucleotides are TGTGCCAGCAGACAGGGGAGCGGCAATCAGCCCCAGCATTTT. Translated, it gives CASRQGSGNQPQHF.

By share, this clone ranks as medium-sized. The chain joins TRBV5-1 to TRBJ2-7; TRBD2 matches at 8 bases. Germline CDR1 is SGHRS and CDR2 is YFSETQ. There are 14 residues in the CDR3. The V gene end was trimmed by 4 bases and the J gene end by 7 bases; junction bases not matched to a gene: 10. The DNA of the CDR3 is TGCGCCAGCAGCCCCTCGGGAGGGCCGGAGGAGCAGTACTTC. Translation: CASSPSGGPEEQYF.

The V call is TRBV25-1, the J call TRBJ1-2; D uncertain. V lost 3 bases to trimming and J lost 3 bases, with 11 bases between them. Per germline, CDR1 MGHDK and CDR2 SYGVNS. The CDR3 covers 14 residues. The CDR3 sequence is CASSEEGPYYGYTF. The CDR3 coding sequence is TGTGCCAGCAGTGAGGAAGGGCCATACTATGGCTACACCTTC.

The chain uses TRBV5-1 and TRBJ1-4, with D possibly matching TRBD1 (5 bases). Germline assignment: CDR1 SGHRS and CDR2 YFSETQ. Trimming left V 0 bases short and J 4 bases short, with 7 bases between. The CDR3 totals 14 residues. The CDR3 DNA sequence: TGCGCCAGCAGCTTGGGACAGCTTAATGAAAAACTGTTTTTT. Protein product: CASSLGQLNEKLFF.

V gene TRBV18 combines with J gene TRBJ1-1; tentatively, D is TRBD1 (5 bases). The V end was cut by 0 bases, the J end by 1 base, with 9 bases between. The CDR3 runs 15 residues. Germline CDR1 reads KGHSH; CDR2 reads LQKENI. This CDR3 is CASSPPNRQNTEAFF. For the CDR3, the DNA is TGTGCCAGCTCACCACCTAACAGGCAGAACACTGAAGCTTTCTTT.

The chain combines TRBV2 with TRBJ1-2, with 7 bases that match TRBD1. Losses at the gene ends were 5 bases for V and 5 bases for J; bases not matched to a gene: 11. CDR1 SNHLY and CDR2 FYNNEI come from the germline V gene. This CDR3 comprises 15 residues. The CDR3 sequence: CASSTVWTGSYGYTF. Written as DNA, the CDR3 is TGTGCCAGCAGTACGGTTTGGACAGGTAGTTATGGCTACACCTTC.

The chain combines TRBV10-1 with TRBJ2-3, with D possibly being TRBD2 (7 bases). V lost 2 bases and J 1 base, leaving 13 bases between the germline ends. This CDR3 has 16 residues. Germline V gene lookup returns CDR1 WNHNN and CDR2 SYGVQD (reference sequence). Written as DNA, the CDR3 is TGCGCCAGCAGTGAGAGGGGGGGATTCGGCACAGATACGCAGTATTTT. Its protein is CASSERGGFGTDTQYF.

This CDR3 reads CSVEGGRTGNTIYF. The CDR3 DNA sequence: TGCAGCGTTGAAGGCGGCAGAACTGGAAACACCATATATTTT. The chain couples TRBV29-1 to TRBJ1-3; D uncertain. Per germline, CDR1 SQVTM and CDR2 ANQGSEA. The CDR3 contains 14 residues. The V gene lost 1 base and the J gene lost 2 bases, with 9 bases spanning the gap.